These 28 T cell receptor beta chains originate from one sample sequenced in a study of cytomegalovirus exposure and HLA in healthy donors. PCR amplification relied on 60 Vbeta primers (plus 13 Jbeta primers). Measured with immunoSEQ multiplex PCR; TCRdb has only the in-frame clones, and not every one. The sample consists of about 130,000 clones, around 81% of them appearing once. The specimen was PBMCs. The origin of the receptors is a female donor in good health and CMV-seronegative.

This sequence joins TRBV7-2 and TRBJ2-7; 12 bases align to TRBD2. In germline, CDR1 is SGHTA, CDR2 FQGNSA. This CDR3 region has 18 residues. Trimming cost V 0 bases and J 4 bases; bases outside gene matches: 10. The CDR3 DNA reads as TGTGCCAGCAGCTTAGCGGGTCAGACTAGCGGGGGTCCATACGAGCAGTACTTC. This translates into CASSLAGQTSGGPYEQYF. The whole variable domain, filled in from reference TRBV7-2 and TRBJ2-7, reads GAGVSQSPSNKVTEKGKDVELRCDPISGHTALYWYRQSLGQGLEFLIYFQGNSAPDKSGLPSDRFSAERTGGSVSTLTIQRTQQEDSAVYLCASSLAGQTSGGPYEQYFGPGTRLTVT.

The rearrangement joins TRBV19 to TRBJ2-6; D gene unclear. Germline CDR1 reads LNHDA; CDR2 reads SQIVND (reference sequence). This CDR3 is built from 15 residues. V lost 9 bases and J 0 bases, leaving 12 bases between the germline ends. CDR3 amino acids: CASASQSSGANVLTF. In nucleotides, the CDR3 is TGTGCCAGCGCCTCACAGTCCTCTGGGGCCAACGTCCTGACTTTC.

The chain joins TRBV6-5 to TRBJ2-7; 7 bases are shared with TRBD1. The CDR3 has 13 amino acids. Per the germline V gene, CDR1 is MNHEY and CDR2 is SVGAGI. Trimming removed 8 bases from V and 4 bases from J; junction bases left unmatched: 8. CDR3 region: CASRRDRGYEQYF. The CDR3 region has the DNA TGTGCCAGCCGCCGGGACAGAGGATACGAGCAGTACTTC.

The rearrangement links TRBV7-9 to TRBJ1-6; D is undetermined. Germline V lookup: CDR1 SEHNR, CDR2 FQNEAQ (reference sequence). The V gene lost 0 bases and the J gene lost 10 bases, with 10 bases spanning the gap. The length of the CDR3 is 14 residues. The CDR3 DNA is TGTGCCAGCAGCTTAGCCGGTACGGGGTCACCCCTCCACTTT. It is translated as CASSLAGTGSPLHF.

The chain carries TRBV2 and TRBJ2-2; 7 bases fit TRBD1. Germline CDR1 is SNHLY and CDR2 is FYNNEI. Trimming took 6 bases from V and 6 from J; bases not matched to a gene: 16. CDR3 length: 17 amino acids. The CDR3 bases are TGTGCCAGCAGGCGGCGACAGGGCGGTTATAGCGCCGGGGAGCTGTTTTTT. It specifies CASRRRQGGYSAGELFF.

This chain connects TRBV6-5 to TRBJ2-7; 9 bases map to TRBD1. This CDR3 has 13 amino acids. The germline V gene has CDR1 MNHEY and CDR2 SVGAGI. V dropped 8 bases and J dropped 2; count of bases not matched to a gene: 4. The CDR3 region has the DNA TGTGCCAGCTCGGACAGGGGTACCTACGAGCAGTACTTC. It codes for CASSDRGTYEQYF.

J is TRBJ2-1 and V is TRBV5-1; 11 bases agree with TRBD2. CDR1 and CDR2 (germline): SGHRS, YFSETQ. The CDR3 has 15 amino acids. J lost 8 bases, V lost 4 bases, and 8 bases had no gene match. CDR3 protein: CASSPALAGVDEQFF. CDR3 DNA: TGCGCCAGCAGCCCGGCACTAGCGGGAGTGGATGAGCAGTTCTTC.

The gene calls are TRBV19 and TRBJ1-1; no clear D. The V end was cut by 10 bases, the J end by 7 bases, with 28 bases between. CDR3 length: 16 amino acids. CDR1 is LNHDA and CDR2 is SQIVND in the germline V gene (reference sequence). CDR3 protein: CATTRGKLGRSGEAFF. DNA of the CDR3: TGTGCCACCACCCGGGGAAAGTTGGGGAGATCGGGTGAAGCTTTCTTT.

This sequence joins TRBV2 and TRBJ1-2; 11 nucleotides line up with TRBD1. Germline V gives CDR1 SNHLY, CDR2 FYNNEI. The CDR3 has 14 residues. V lost 5 bases and J lost 4; bases outside the gene matches: 3. The CDR3 reads CASSLDRGPYGYTF. CDR3 nucleotides: TGTGCCAGCAGTTTGGACAGGGGGCCCTATGGCTACACCTTC. The full variable domain, rest sourced from reference TRBV2 and TRBJ1-2, is EPEVTQTPSHQVTQMGQEVILRCVPISNHLYFYWYRQILGQKVEFLVSFYNNEISEKSEIFDDQFSVERPDGSNFTLKIRSTKLEDSAMYFCASSLDRGPYGYTFGSGTRLTVV.

The chain has TRBV7-2 and TRBJ1-4, with 7 positions matching TRBD1. The CDR3 has 15 amino acids. Germline V gene sequence: CDR1 SGHTA, CDR2 FQGNSA. Trimming took 5 bases from V and 5 from J; bases not matched to a gene: 8. The CDR3 DNA reads as TGTGCCAGCAGCCCGAGACAGGGACTGAATGAAAAACTGTTTTTT. It yields the protein CASSPRQGLNEKLFF.

V gene TRBV7-8 combines with J gene TRBJ1-3; the D is unclear. Trimming shortened V by 3 bases and J by 0 bases, and 9 bases separated the two germline ends. There are 15 residues in the CDR3. CDR1 and CDR2 (germline): SGHVS, FQNEAQ. In DNA, the CDR3 is TGTGCCAGCAGCTTTAATGGAGACTCTGGAAACACCATATATTTT. The encoded protein is CASSFNGDSGNTIYF.

The V call is TRBV7-8, the J call TRBJ1-2; 7 nucleotides agree with TRBD1. J gave up 8 bases and V 4 bases, and 7 bases lay outside the gene matches. The CDR3 consists of 13 residues. Germline assignment: CDR1 SGHVS and CDR2 FQNEAQ. The CDR3 region has the DNA TGTGCCAGCAGCTCCGACAGGGCAGGCGGCTACACCTTC. Translated: CASSSDRAGGYTF. Full variable domain (outside the CDR3, taken from reference TRBV7-8 and TRBJ1-2): GAGVSQSPRYKVAKRGQDVALRCDPISGHVSLFWYQQALGQGPEFLTYFQNEAQLDKSGLPSDRFFAERPEGSVSTLKIQRTQQEDSAVYLCASSSDRAGGYTFGSGTRLTVV.

J is TRBJ1-1 and V is TRBV9, with D uncertain. The CDR3 spans 14 residues. V gave up 4 bases and J gave up 8 bases, with 18 bases separating them. Germline V gives CDR1 SGDLS, CDR2 YYNGEE. In DNA, the CDR3 is TGTGCCAGCAGCCAAAGCGGTCTTCCCCAGGAAGCTTTCTTT. Protein product: CASSQSGLPQEAFF.

The V and J genes are TRBV6-6 and TRBJ2-5, with 9 positions matching TRBD1. CDR1 is MNHNY, CDR2 SVGAGI, per germline (reference sequence). This CDR3 has 15 residues. Trimming removed 8 bases from V and 4 bases from J; junction bases left unmatched: 11. The chain's CDR3 is CASAQDRGFAETQYF. The CDR3 DNA follows: TGTGCCAGCGCACAGGACAGGGGTTTTGCAGAGACCCAGTACTTC.

The J gene is TRBJ2-7, the V gene TRBV28, with 7 bases fitting TRBD2. The CDR3 runs to 15 residues. CDR1 and CDR2 (germline): MDHEN, SYDVKM. J was trimmed by 6 bases and V by 1 base; bases with no gene match: 9. The CDR3: CASSLYGGGPLEQYF. CDR3 coding DNA: TGTGCCAGCAGTTTATACGGGGGAGGGCCTCTCGAGCAGTACTTC. Looking up the rest from reference TRBV28 and TRBJ2-7 gives the full variable domain: DVKVTQSSRYLVKRTGEKVFLECVQDMDHENMFWYRQDPGLGLRLIYFSYDVKMKEKGDIPEGYSVSREKKERFSLILESASTNQTSMYLCASSLYGGGPLEQYFGPGTRLTVT.

V and J are TRBV27 and TRBJ2-7; tentative D call: TRBD1 (6 bases). The CDR3 totals 12 residues. Germline V gene data show CDR1 as MNHEY and CDR2 as SMNVEV (reference sequence). Trimming removed 9 bases from V and 2 bases from J, with 11 bases in between. This CDR3 reads CASRQAPYEQYF. The CDR3 DNA follows: TGTGCCAGTAGACAGGCGCCCTACGAGCAGTACTTC.

CDR3 residues: CASKTGGLSTGELFF. CDR3 DNA sequence: TGTGCCAGCAAGACAGGGGGTTTAAGCACCGGGGAGCTGTTTTTT. The J gene is TRBJ2-2, the V gene TRBV6-5, with 9 bases that match TRBD1. Germline CDR1 is MNHEY and CDR2 is SVGAGI. V was clipped by 7 bases and J by 4 bases; unmatched bases: 7. This CDR3 is built from 15 residues.

The rearrangement links TRBV19 to TRBJ2-7; TRBD2 matches 13 bases. Trimming took 9 bases from V and 4 from J; bases not matched to a gene: 6. CDR3 length: 14 residues. Looked up from germline, CDR1 is LNHDA and CDR2 is SQIVND (reference sequence). The CDR3 protein is CASKRTSGSYEQYF. The CDR3 DNA follows: TGTGCCAGCAAGCGGACTAGCGGGAGTTACGAGCAGTACTTC.

V and J are TRBV9 and TRBJ2-7, with D possibly TRBD1 on 5 matching bases. Germline-derived CDR1 and CDR2 are SGDLS and YYNGEE. V lost 0 bases and J lost 3, with 13 bases in between. The CDR3 sequence is 15 residues long. CDR3 sequence (DNA): TGTGCCAGCAGCGTAGATCAGGGCCGACGCTACGAGCAGTACTTC. Its translation is CASSVDQGRRYEQYF.

This chain links TRBV5-1 with TRBJ2-1, with D perhaps matching TRBD2 (6 bases). V was trimmed by 7 bases and J by 4 bases, leaving 18 bases between them. CDR3 length equals 15 residues. CDR1 and CDR2 (germline): SGHRS, YFSETQ. CDR3 amino acids: CASSLAGLDYNEQFF. CDR3 coding DNA: TGCGCCAGCTCCCTCGCGGGGCTCGATTACAATGAGCAGTTCTTC.

This chain connects TRBV28 to TRBJ2-5; 10 bases map to TRBD2. The last part of the DNA fits TRBJ2-7 better; the J call may be wrong. The CDR3 sequence is 15 residues long. The germline V gene encodes CDR1 MDHEN and CDR2 SYDVKM. In DNA form, the CDR3 reads TGTGCCAGCAGTTTTTTACTAGCGGGAAACCACGAGCAGTACTTC. This codes for CASSFLLAGNHEQYF.

The chain links TRBV4-2 to TRBJ2-2, with no clear D. The CDR3 consists of 16 residues. Germline assignment: CDR1 LGHNA and CDR2 YNFKEQ. Trimming shortened V by 0 bases and J by 3 bases, and 11 bases separated the two germline ends. The CDR3 DNA reads TGTGCCAGCAGCCAAGATCCCCTAGGCGACACCGGGGAGCTGTTTTTT. It codes for CASSQDPLGDTGELFF.

The chain joins TRBV19 to TRBJ1-3; the D gene is possibly TRBD1 (5 bases). The V end lost 6 bases, the J end lost 2 bases, and 14 bases lay between the germline ends. Germline V gene sequence: CDR1 LNHDA, CDR2 SQIVND (reference sequence). This CDR3 region has 15 residues. Written as DNA, the CDR3 is TGTGCCAGTAGCCCTGACAGTTCCCCTGGAAACACCATATATTTT. Translation: CASSPDSSPGNTIYF.

CDR3 nucleotides: TGTGCCAGCAGCCCAGGGACAGGGGCCGCCACCTTC. As protein: CASSPGTGAATF. The genes are TRBV11-2 and TRBJ1-2, with TRBD1 identical over 10 bases. After removal of 5 bases from V and 13 bases from J, the junction contained 7 bases not matched to a gene. This CDR3 is 12 amino acids long. Germline V lookup: CDR1 SGHAT, CDR2 FQNNGV.

This clone was seen more than once but under ten times. V and J are TRBV6-1 and TRBJ2-7; 10 positions agree with TRBD1. After removal of 5 bases from V and 4 bases from J, the junction contained 8 bases not matched to a gene. The length of the CDR3 is 15 residues. Per germline, CDR1 MNHNS and CDR2 SASEGT. In DNA, the CDR3 is TGTGCCAGCAGTCGTACGGGACAGGGGATGTACGAGCAGTACTTC. As protein: CASSRTGQGMYEQYF.

The chain joins TRBV7-2 to TRBJ2-2; 8 bases align to TRBD2. CDR1 is SGHTA and CDR2 is FQGNSA in the germline V gene. The V gene end was trimmed by 8 bases and the J gene end by 6 bases; junction bases not matched to a gene: 14. The CDR3 spans 16 residues. This chain's CDR3 is CASGVHSGRRAGELFF. DNA of the CDR3: TGTGCCAGCGGGGTCCACAGCGGGAGAAGGGCCGGGGAGCTGTTTTTT.

The chain recombines TRBV4-2 with TRBJ1-1; no clear D gene. The V gene lost 1 base and the J gene lost 2 bases, with 11 bases spanning the gap. CDR3 length equals 15 residues. Germline V gene sequence: CDR1 LGHNA, CDR2 YNFKEQ. This chain's CDR3 is CASSQVTAFNTEAFF. Written as DNA, the CDR3 is TGTGCCAGCAGCCAAGTTACAGCTTTTAACACTGAAGCTTTCTTT.

This sequence joins TRBV28 and TRBJ2-7; the match to TRBD1 covers 9 bases. CDR1 and CDR2 (germline): MDHEN, SYDVKM. The CDR3 is 14 amino acids. V lost 9 bases, J lost 5 bases, and 11 bases stayed unmatched. Here the CDR3 DNA reads TGTGCCAGTCAAAGCCGGGACAGGGCCCACGAGCAGTACTTC. Its protein product is CASQSRDRAHEQYF.